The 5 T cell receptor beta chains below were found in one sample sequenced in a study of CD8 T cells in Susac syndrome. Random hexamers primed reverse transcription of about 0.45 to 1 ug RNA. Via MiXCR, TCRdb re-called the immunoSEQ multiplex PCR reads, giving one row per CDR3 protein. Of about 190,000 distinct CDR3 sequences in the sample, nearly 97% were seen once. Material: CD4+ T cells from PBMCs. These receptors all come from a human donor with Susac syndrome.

CDR3 DNA sequence: TGTGCCAGCAGCATTCGCGACAGGGGGCTTGGCTACACCTTC. Amino acid sequence: CASSIRDRGLGYTF. The chain combines TRBV7-2 with TRBJ1-2, with 10 bases lining up with TRBD1. The CDR3 contains 14 residues. Unmatched junction bases numbered 7, after V lost 5 bases and J lost 7 bases. Germline V gives CDR1 SGHTA, CDR2 FQGNSA.

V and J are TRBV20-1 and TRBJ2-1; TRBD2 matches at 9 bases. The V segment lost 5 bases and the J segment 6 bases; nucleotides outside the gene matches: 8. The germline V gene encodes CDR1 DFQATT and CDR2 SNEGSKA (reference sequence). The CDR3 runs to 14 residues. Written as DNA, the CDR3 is TGCAGTGCTTCGCGGGGGGGCTCAGTCAATGAGCAGTTCTTC. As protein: CSASRGGSVNEQFF.

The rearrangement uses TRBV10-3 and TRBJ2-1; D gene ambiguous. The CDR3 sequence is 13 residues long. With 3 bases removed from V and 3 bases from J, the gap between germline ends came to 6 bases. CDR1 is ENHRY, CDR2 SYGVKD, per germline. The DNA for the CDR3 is TGTGCCATCAGTGAATCAGACTACAATGAGCAGTTCTTC. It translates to CAISESDYNEQFF.

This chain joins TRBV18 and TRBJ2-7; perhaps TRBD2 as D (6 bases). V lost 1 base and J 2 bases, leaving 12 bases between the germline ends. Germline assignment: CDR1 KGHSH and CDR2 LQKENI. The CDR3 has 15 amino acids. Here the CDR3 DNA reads TGTGCCAGCTCACCACGGAGGGGTGATGCCTACGAGCAGTACTTC. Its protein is CASSPRRGDAYEQYF. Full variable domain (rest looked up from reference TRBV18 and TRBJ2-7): NAGVMQNPRHLVRRRGQEARLRCSPMKGHSHVYWYRQLPEEGLKFMVYLQKENIIDESGMPKERFSAEFPKEGPSILRIQQVVRGDSAAYFCASSPRRGDAYEQYFGPGTRLTVT.

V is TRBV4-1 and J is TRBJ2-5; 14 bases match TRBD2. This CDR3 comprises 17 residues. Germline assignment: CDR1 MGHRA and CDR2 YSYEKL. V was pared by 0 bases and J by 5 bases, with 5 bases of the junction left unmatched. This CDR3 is CASSQEGTSGGGETQYF. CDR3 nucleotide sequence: TGCGCCAGCAGCCAAGAAGGGACTAGCGGGGGCGGGGAGACCCAGTACTTC.